This T cell receptor beta chain was sequenced in a study of T cells in Graves' hyperthyroidism and ophthalmopathy. In the study overall: At the time of initial diagnosis and before any treatment, peripheral blood was collected. Findings and limits, study-wide: Most clonotypes expanded in thyroid above 0.001 were likewise present in blood.

Researchers amplified the TCR beta CDR3 regions from RNA transcripts. A first-round RT-PCR of the TCR CDR3 used the HTBI primer set. One entry per CDR3 protein, called by TCRdb with MiXCR from the multiplex PCR reads. The table records 210,000 or so distinct CDR3 sequences, roughly a sixth of them present only once. The CDR3 is 16 residues long. Germline values: CDR1 SGDLS, CDR2 YYNGEE. Trimming shortened V by 0 bases and J by 7 bases, and 16 bases separated the two germline ends. Ten or more counts support this clonotype. The antigen remains undetermined. The source of this sequence is a man in his fifties or sixties with Graves' hyperthyroidism. The chain is built from TRBV9 and TRBJ2-2; D perhaps matches TRBD1 (5 bases). What was sequenced was blood. As DNA, the CDR3 is TGTGCCAGCAGCGTAGGGTGGCAGGGATCGGTCGGGGAGCTGTTTTTT. Translating it yields CASSVGWQGSVGELFF.